One and the same sample provided the 17 T cell receptor beta chains below, sequenced in a study of cytomegalovirus exposure and HLA in healthy donors. Primers for the PCR totalled 60 Vbeta and 13 Jbeta. Here immunoSEQ multiplex PCR was the method, and the copy in TCRdb shows in-frame clones only, minus some. The sample lists about 110,000 clones; about 80% were seen once. Source material: PBMCs. The receptors originated from a man younger than 40 in good health and CMV-seronegative.

The chain recombines TRBV5-4 with TRBJ2-5; TRBD2 matches at 8 bases. V lost 3 bases and J lost 1; bases outside the gene matches: 8. There are 16 residues in the CDR3. CDR1 is SGHNT, CDR2 YYREEE, per germline (reference sequence). Written as DNA, the CDR3 is TGTGCCAGCAGCTCGGGGACTAGTTTAGTCCAAGAGACCCAGTACTTC. This gives the protein CASSSGTSLVQETQYF.

V and J are TRBV27 and TRBJ2-4; TRBD1 matches 8 bases. The CDR3 runs 14 residues. CDR1 is MNHEY and CDR2 is SMNVEV in the germline V gene (reference sequence). V lost 5 bases to trimming and J lost 6 bases; unmatched junction nucleotides: 6. In nucleotides, the CDR3 is TGTGCCAGCAGTCCACGGACAGGGCCAAACATTCAGTACTTC. Its translation: CASSPRTGPNIQYF.

This clone was seen a handful of times. The chain recombines TRBV19 with TRBJ2-2, with TRBD2 as a possible D gene (6 bases). Germline V gene data show CDR1 as LNHDA and CDR2 as SQIVND (reference sequence). CDR3 length: 13 residues. V lost 7 bases and J 6 bases, leaving 12 bases between the germline ends. CDR3 bases: TGTGCCAGTACCCTCCGCGGGGCCGGGGAGCTGTTTTTT. This encodes CASTLRGAGELFF.

CDR3 amino acids: CASSPGTGAFYEQYF. The CDR3 DNA sequence: TGTGCCAGTAGTCCGGGGACAGGGGCCTTCTACGAGCAGTACTTC. The chain recombines TRBV19 with TRBJ2-7; 10 bases line up with TRBD1. Germline V gene sequence: CDR1 LNHDA, CDR2 SQIVND (reference sequence). V was clipped by 5 bases and J by 3 bases; unmatched bases: 7. There are 15 residues in the CDR3.

The chain is built from TRBV11-2 and TRBJ1-1, with D tentatively TRBD1 (6 bases). CDR1 and CDR2 (germline): SGHAT, FQNNGV. The CDR3 spans 14 residues. Trimming pared 5 bases from V and 1 base from J, leaving 11 bases between. The CDR3, as DNA: TGTGCCAGCAGCGTATCGACAGGGAACACTGAAGCTTTCTTT. Its protein is CASSVSTGNTEAFF.

The V gene is TRBV5-1, the J gene TRBJ2-7; a possible D gene is TRBD1 (5 bases). The CDR3 is 16 residues long. V was pared by 4 bases and J by 7 bases, with 24 bases between. Germline V lookup: CDR1 SGHRS, CDR2 YFSETQ. In nucleotides, the CDR3 is TGCGCCAGCAGCCCCCCACAGGCACTTACAATTGGGGAGCAGTACTTC. Translating it yields CASSPPQALTIGEQYF.

In nucleotides, the CDR3 is TGTGCCAGCAGTTTAGGGGCTAGCGCCTCCTACGAGCAGTACTTC. As protein: CASSLGASASYEQYF. The V call is TRBV27, the J call TRBJ2-7; D possibly corresponds to TRBD2 (6 bases). This CDR3 is built from 15 residues. Trimming removed 2 bases at V and 0 bases at J, with 11 bases between. Germline V lookup: CDR1 MNHEY, CDR2 SMNVEV (reference sequence).

J is TRBJ2-5 and V is TRBV5-5, with a weak D call TRBD1 (5 bases). Trimming cost V 1 base and J 7 bases, with 8 bases left between them. Germline CDR1 is SGHKS and CDR2 is YYEKEE (reference sequence). This CDR3 spans 12 amino acids. CDR3 DNA sequence: TGTGCCAGCAGCTTGCAGGGATGGACCCAGTACTTC. Amino acid sequence: CASSLQGWTQYF. The full variable domain, its missing parts supplied by reference TRBV5-5 and TRBJ2-5, is DAGVTQSPTHLIKTRGQQVTLRCSPISGHKSVSWYQQVLGQGPQFIFQYYEKEERGRGNFPDRFSARQFPNYSSELNVNALLLGDSALYLCASSLQGWTQYFGPGTRLLVL.

The rearrangement uses TRBV10-3 and TRBJ2-2; the D gene is possibly TRBD2 (6 bases). Germline-derived CDR1 and CDR2 are ENHRY and SYGVKD. The CDR3 is 15 residues long. The V end was cut by 10 bases, the J end by 0 bases, with 15 bases between. Here the CDR3 reads CATTAGSSNTGELFF. The CDR3 DNA sequence: TGTGCCACCACCGCCGGGAGTTCGAACACCGGGGAGCTGTTTTTT.

This clone was observed a handful of times. Other DNA sequences within the sample encode an identical CDR3. This rearrangement joins TRBV5-1 to TRBJ2-7, with 7 bases matching TRBD1. After removal of 0 bases from V and 6 bases from J, the junction contained 3 bases not matched to a gene. From germline, CDR1 is SGHRS and CDR2 YFSETQ. This CDR3 contains 13 residues. CDR3 in amino acids: CASSLGQGGEQYF. DNA for the CDR3: TGCGCCAGCAGCTTGGGACAGGGTGGCGAGCAGTACTTC.

The V gene is TRBV29-1, the J gene TRBJ2-1; 8 bases are shared with TRBD2. Germline values: CDR1 SQVTM, CDR2 ANQGSEA. The CDR3 contains 15 residues. J was trimmed by 7 bases and V by 6 bases; bases with no gene match: 14. CDR3 loop: CSVDRGRSGKNEQFF. The DNA for the CDR3 is TGCAGCGTCGATCGCGGGAGGTCTGGAAAAAATGAGCAGTTCTTC.

This clone was seen a handful of times. V usage is TRBV25-1 and J usage is TRBJ1-4; D might be TRBD1 (6 bases). Trimming removed 6 bases at V and 8 bases at J, with 10 bases between. The CDR3 has 12 amino acids. CDR1 is MGHDK, CDR2 SYGVNS, per germline. The CDR3 region has the DNA TGTGCCAGCAGACAGGGTCGGGAAAAACTGTTTTTT. This translates into CASRQGREKLFF.

As DNA, the CDR3 is TGTGCCAGCAGCTTAGTCTCTCTAGCGGGGGGTAACACCGGGGAGCTGTTTTTT. This codes for CASSLVSLAGGNTGELFF. The chain links TRBV11-1 to TRBJ2-2; 11 nucleotides line up with TRBD2. This CDR3 has 18 amino acids. After removal of 1 base from V and 2 bases from J, the junction contained 6 bases not matched to a gene. The germline V gene has CDR1 SGHAT and CDR2 FQDESV (reference sequence). The full variable domain, completed using reference TRBV11-1 and TRBJ2-2, is EAEVAQSPRYKITEKSQAVAFWCDPISGHATLYWYRQILGQGPELLVQFQDESVVDDSQLPKDRFSAERLKGVDSTLKIQPAELGDSAMYLCASSLVSLAGGNTGELFFGEGSRLTVL.

This chain joins TRBV15 and TRBJ2-7, with TRBD1 matching 8 bases. The germline CDR1 and CDR2 sequences are LNHNV and YYDKDF (reference sequence). Unmatched junction bases numbered 5, after V lost 6 bases and J lost 4 bases. This CDR3 spans 13 amino acids. The CDR3 nucleotides read TGTGCCACCAGACAGGGGGGAGTATACGAGCAGTACTTC. It yields the protein CATRQGGVYEQYF.

J is TRBJ2-1 and V is TRBV11-2, with 7 bases fitting TRBD2. This CDR3 comprises 15 residues. From germline, CDR1 is SGHAT and CDR2 FQNNGV. V shed 4 bases and J 0 bases; nucleotides not matched to a gene: 3. CDR3 protein: CASSSLAVSYNEQFF. In DNA, the CDR3 is TGTGCCAGCAGCTCGCTAGCGGTCTCCTACAATGAGCAGTTCTTC.

The gene calls are TRBV7-3 and TRBJ1-1; no clear D gene. The length of the CDR3 is 13 residues. Trimming left V 5 bases short and J 0 bases short, with 7 bases between. The germline CDR1 and CDR2 sequences are SGHTA and FQGTGA. The CDR3 here is CASSPQMNTEAFF. Here the CDR3 DNA reads TGTGCCAGCAGCCCCCAGATGAACACTGAAGCTTTCTTT.

The J gene is TRBJ2-3, the V gene TRBV2; D gene unclear. Germline V gene lookup returns CDR1 SNHLY and CDR2 FYNNEI. The CDR3 has 18 residues. The V gene lost 0 bases and the J gene lost 1 base, with 17 bases spanning the gap. The CDR3 loop reads CASSEARFSRFGTDTQYF. CDR3 in DNA: TGTGCCAGCAGTGAAGCGCGTTTTAGTCGGTTTGGCACAGATACGCAGTATTTT.